A selection of T cell receptor beta chains follows, all from one sample in a study of blood T cell repertoires in COVID-19. The protocol was immunoSEQ multiplex PCR, while the TCRdb copy is restricted to in-frame clones and leaves out a portion. Of tens of thousands of clones listed, around 89% were seen once; the top ten hold roughly 1.4%. The specimen sequenced was peripheral blood. These TCRs come from a human donor in a cohort sampled during active COVID-19. Each CDR3 is given with its conserved first and last residue. A D gene is named only where the DNA matches it firmly. Some rows mark clone size as missing; the rest say once, few, many or name a class of expanded clone.

abundance	d_gene	j_gene	v_gene	CDR3aa	CDR3nt
once	TRBD2	TRBJ2-3	TRBV18	CASSPGLAGGRHFWQYF	TGTGCCAGCTCACCTGGACTAGCGGGAGGGCGCCACTTTTGGCAGTATTTT
.	.	TRBJ1-1	TRBV19	CASTGRTEAFF	TGTGCCAGTACAGGGCGGACTGAAGCTTTCTTT
.	.	TRBJ2-7	TRBV6-5	CASSYSPTDLYF	TGTGCCAGCAGTTACTCCCCGACTGATCTGTACTTC
.	TRBD1	TRBJ1-1	TRBV7-3	CASSLDRATEAFF	TGTGCCAGCAGCTTGGACAGGGCCACTGAAGCTTTCTTT
.	.	TRBJ2-6	TRBV2	CASTGDSGANVLTF	TGTGCCAGCACGGGAGACTCTGGGGCCAACGTCCTGACTTTC
.	TRBD1	TRBJ2-3	TRBV19	CASRDTGGAWVSGYTQYF	TGTGCCAGTAGGGATACAGGGGGCGCCTGGGTTAGCGGTTATACGCAGTATTTT
few	.	TRBJ1-4	TRBV7-9	CASSLVVRGMGNEKLFF	TGTGCCAGCAGCTTAGTAGTACGAGGGATGGGGAATGAAAAACTGTTTTTT
.	.	TRBJ2-1	TRBV19	CASKRQAGVYNEQFF	TGTGCCAGTAAAAGGCAGGCAGGGGTATACAATGAGCAGTTCTTC
.	TRBD1	TRBJ1-1	TRBV24-1	CATSGTGTGIGAFF	TGTGCCACCAGTGGAACCGGGACAGGGATAGGGGCTTTCTTT
.	.	TRBJ2-2	TRBV2	CASFLGANTGELFF	TGTGCCAGCTTTTTGGGGGCCAACACCGGGGAGCTGTTTTTT
once	.	TRBJ2-5	TRBV19	CASSIGIEGTQYF	TGTGCCAGTAGTATAGGAATCGAGGGGACCCAGTACTTC
.	.	TRBJ1-5	TRBV5-8	CASSPREGDQPQHF	TGTGCCAGCAGCCCCAGGGAGGGTGATCAGCCCCAGCATTTT
.	.	TRBJ2-1	TRBV28	CASSFVGSADEQFF	TGTGCCAGCAGTTTCGTGGGGAGTGCCGATGAGCAGTTCTTC
.	.	TRBJ2-3	TRBV13	CASSLGHTDTQYF	TGTGCCAGCAGCTTAGGCCACACAGATACGCAGTATTTT
.	TRBD1	TRBJ2-3	TRBV7-2	CASSIDQGAVTDTQYF	TGTGCCAGCAGCATCGATCAGGGGGCTGTCACAGATACGCAGTATTTT
.	.	TRBJ2-6	TRBV19	CASSITSFDVLTF	TGTGCCAGTAGTATCACATCCTTTGACGTCCTGACTTTC
.	.	TRBJ2-5	TRBV27	CASTPRPTEYQETQYF	TGTGCCAGCACCCCTAGGCCCACCGAGTACCAAGAGACCCAGTACTTC
.	TRBD1	TRBJ1-5	TRBV6-5	CASRALTGNNQPQHF	TGTGCCAGCCGAGCCTTGACAGGGAACAATCAGCCCCAGCATTTT
.	.	TRBJ2-1	TRBV5-1	CASRLEGSYNEQFF	TGCGCCAGCAGGCTGGAGGGATCCTACAATGAGCAGTTCTTC
once	.	TRBJ2-4	TRBV6-2/TRBV6-3	CASSPRQVLAKNIQYF	TGTGCCAGCAGCCCCAGACAAGTTCTAGCCAAAAACATTCAGTACTTC
.	.	TRBJ2-3	TRBV19	CATTESGTDTQYF	TGTGCCACCACGGAGTCTGGGACAGATACGCAGTATTTT
.	.	TRBJ2-1	TRBV13	CASMARLAGNNEQFF	TGTGCCAGCATGGCCAGGCTAGCAGGAAACAATGAGCAGTTCTTC
once	TRBD2	TRBJ2-1	TRBV6-6	CASSRASGSTVYNEQFF	TGTGCCAGCAGCCGAGCTAGCGGGAGTACCGTCTACAATGAGCAGTTCTTC
.	.	TRBJ1-1	TRBV7-2	CASSLRGALTEAFF	TGTGCCAGCAGCTTACGGGGGGCGCTCACTGAAGCTTTCTTT
.	TRBD1	TRBJ2-2	TRBV4-2	CASGGTGANTGELFF	TGTGCCAGCGGAGGGACAGGGGCGAACACCGGGGAGCTGTTTTTT
.	TRBD1	TRBJ2-7	TRBV15	CATSGPGQGVYEQYF	TGTGCCACCAGCGGGCCGGGACAGGGGGTGTACGAGCAGTACTTC
.	.	TRBJ1-1	TRBV18	CASSPPGQNTEAFF	TGTGCCAGCTCACCACCGGGGCAGAACACTGAAGCTTTCTTT
.	.	TRBJ1-3	TRBV6-1	CASSETYAGNTIYF	TGTGCCAGCAGTGAAACCTACGCTGGAAACACCATATATTTT
.	.	TRBJ1-4	TRBV12-3/TRBV12-4	CASSLQENEKLFF	TGTGCCAGCAGTTTACAGGAAAATGAAAAACTGTTTTTT
once	TRBD1	TRBJ1-2	TRBV2	CASSSGQGPYGYTF	TGTGCCAGCAGCTCGGGACAGGGTCCCTATGGCTACACCTTC
.	.	TRBJ1-5	TRBV4-1	CASSQEGRGEGNQPQHF	TGCGCCAGCAGCCAAGAAGGGCGGGGGGAAGGCAATCAGCCCCAGCATTTT
.	.	TRBJ1-2	TRBV19	CASRAGTNYGYTF	TGTGCCAGTAGGGCAGGAACTAACTATGGCTACACCTTC
.	.	TRBJ2-7	TRBV5-8	CASIAGSPLRGEQYF	TGTGCCAGCATCGCAGGTTCCCCCTTACGTGGCGAGCAGTACTTC
.	TRBD2	TRBJ2-1	TRBV9	CASSAIAGVSYNEQFF	TGTGCCAGCAGCGCGATAGCGGGAGTTTCCTACAATGAGCAGTTCTTC
.	.	TRBJ1-6	TRBV13	CASSLGLNSPLHF	TGTGCCAGCAGCTTAGGCCTTAATTCACCCCTCCACTTT
.	TRBD2	TRBJ2-2	TRBV11-2	CASSLGGRGGELFF	TGTGCCAGCAGCTTAGGGGGGAGGGGCGGGGAGCTGTTTTTT
.	TRBD1	TRBJ2-7	TRBV11-2	CASSLVVGTGGTTSYEQYF	TGTGCCAGCAGCTTAGTAGTCGGGACAGGCGGAACTACCTCCTACGAGCAGTACTTC
once	TRBD2	TRBJ2-1	TRBV3-1/TRBV3-2	CASSTPRVGLATYNEQFF	TGTGCCAGCAGCACCCCACGGGTTGGACTAGCGACCTACAATGAGCAGTTCTTC
.	.	TRBJ2-1	TRBV2	CASSEQVAYNEQFF	TGTGCCAGCAGTGAGCAGGTAGCCTACAATGAGCAGTTCTTC
.	TRBD1	TRBJ1-2	TRBV4-1	CASSFARDRGTTNYGYTF	TGCGCCAGCAGCTTCGCCCGGGACAGGGGAACGACTAACTATGGCTACACCTTC
.	.	TRBJ2-7	TRBV3-1/TRBV3-2	CASSHEASVELEQYF	TGTGCCAGCAGCCATGAAGCTAGCGTCGAACTCGAGCAGTACTTC
.	TRBD1	TRBJ1-4	TRBV7-9	CASSAGTGVEKLFF	TGTGCCAGCAGCGCCGGGACAGGGGTTGAAAAACTGTTTTTT
.	.	TRBJ2-7	TRBV21-1	CASKNWGGGSYEQYF	.
.	.	TRBJ2-1	TRBV24-1	CATSRQDSYNEQFF	TGTGCCACCAGCCGACAAGACTCCTACAATGAGCAGTTCTTC
.	.	TRBJ2-3	TRBV27	CASSLGGPSTDTQYF	TGTGCCAGCAGTTTAGGTGGGCCTAGCACAGATACGCAGTATTTT
.	TRBD1	TRBJ2-3	TRBV10-3	CAIRTGGLGGTDTQYF	TGTGCCATCAGGACAGGGGGATTGGGCGGCACAGATACGCAGTATTTT
.	TRBD2	TRBJ2-7	TRBV9	CASSGFSGGGEQYF	TGTGCCAGCAGCGGGTTTAGCGGGGGAGGCGAGCAGTACTTC
.	TRBD1	TRBJ2-7	TRBV5-1	CASSRTGTGYWEQYF	TGCGCCAGCAGCCGAACCGGGACAGGGTACTGGGAGCAGTACTTC
.	.	TRBJ1-4	TRBV6-4	CASETYPFNEKLFF	TGTGCCAGCGAAACTTACCCATTTAATGAAAAACTGTTTTTT
.	.	TRBJ1-1	TRBV3-1/TRBV3-2	CASSQGLFGEEAFF	TGTGCCAGCAGCCAAGGATTGTTCGGGGAAGAAGCTTTCTTT
.	.	TRBJ2-5	TRBV18	CASSPSGAETQYF	TGTGCCAGCTCACCATCAGGGGCCGAGACCCAGTACTTC